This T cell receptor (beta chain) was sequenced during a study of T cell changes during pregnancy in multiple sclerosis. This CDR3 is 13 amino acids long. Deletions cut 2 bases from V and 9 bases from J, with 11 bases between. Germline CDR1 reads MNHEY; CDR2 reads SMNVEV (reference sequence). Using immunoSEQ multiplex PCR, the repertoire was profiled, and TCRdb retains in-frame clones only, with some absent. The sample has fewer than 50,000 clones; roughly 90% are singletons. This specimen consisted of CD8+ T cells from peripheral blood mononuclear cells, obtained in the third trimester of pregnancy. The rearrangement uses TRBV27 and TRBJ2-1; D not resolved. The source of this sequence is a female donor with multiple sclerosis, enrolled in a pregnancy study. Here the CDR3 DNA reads TGTGCCAGCAGTTTAGTAGAGGTGGGTGAGCAGTTCTTC. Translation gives CASSLVEVGEQFF.